The 27 T cell receptor delta chains below were found in one sample sequenced in a study of delta chains in infants with herpesvirus infections. PBMC RNA was reverse transcribed using gamma-chain- and delta-chain-specific primers. TCRdb processed the RT-PCR reads again with the CATT caller. The table includes about 1,400 delta-chain clones, around 30% detected once. Sequenced here: peripheral blood, sampled at time point 1 of longitudinal follow-up. These receptors all stem from a human donor who was a Ugandan infant, either HIV-exposed or HIV-unexposed (not recorded which).

This clone is labeled medium-sized (0.01 to 0.1%). This chain uses TRDV2 with TRDJ1, with D uncertain. The germline V and J ends were trimmed by 0 bases and 2 bases, with 12 bases remaining between them. The CDR3 spans 15 residues. The germline CDR1 and CDR2 sequences are GEAIGNYY and EKD. CDR3 nucleotide sequence: TGTGCCTGTGACACCGTTGGGAGCCTTACCGATAAACTCATCTTT. Translation gives CACDTVGSLTDKLIF.

In its sample, this clone ranks as medium-sized. This chain connects TRDV2 to TRDJ3; D might be TRDD3 (6 bases). The germline V and J ends were trimmed by 0 bases and 0 bases, with 14 bases remaining between them. Germline V gene sequence: CDR1 GEAIGNYY, CDR2 EKD. There are 19 residues in the CDR3. The CDR3 nucleotides read TGTGCCTGTGACACCGTGGGGGCCGAGAGCTCCTGGGACACCCGACAGATGTTTTTC. Its protein is CACDTVGAESSWDTRQMFF.

This clone was picked up one time. This may stem from a read error, because a much larger clone lies one nucleotide away. The rearrangement joins TRDV1 to TRDJ2; 12 bases agree with TRDD3. Germline CDR1 is TSWWSYY and CDR2 is QGS. The CDR3 runs 18 residues. CDR3 coding DNA: TGTGCTCGTGGGGAGTATTCTGGGGGATACGATCCCCCAGCACAACTCTTCTTT. This encodes CARGEYSGGYDPPAQLFF.

This clone was picked up a small number of times. The chain uses TRDV1 and TRDJ1; 12 bases are a match to TRDD3. The V segment lost 0 bases and the J segment 7 bases; nucleotides outside the gene matches: 15. CDR1 is TSWWSYY and CDR2 is QGS in the germline V gene. The CDR3 extends over 19 amino acids. The CDR3 loop reads CALGELPGSYWGILGKLIF. CDR3 in DNA: TGTGCTCTTGGGGAACTCCCGGGATCCTACTGGGGGATACTTGGTAAACTCATCTTT.

This chain joins TRDV1 and TRDJ1; 12 bases fit TRDD3. The CDR3 has 24 residues. After removal of 2 bases from V and 0 bases from J, the junction contained 25 bases not matched to a gene. CDR1 TSWWSYY and CDR2 QGS come from the germline V gene. CDR3 sequence (DNA): TGTGCTCTTGGGGAATTCGACCTCCTTTCCTACGACTGGGGGATACCGGAGTACACCGATAAACTCATCTTT. This codes for CALGEFDLLSYDWGIPEYTDKLIF.

This clone is labeled as large. V gene TRDV1 combines with J gene TRDJ1; 8 nucleotides match TRDD3. CDR1 is TSWWSYY and CDR2 is QGS in the germline V gene. CDR3 length equals 16 residues. V gave up 5 bases and J gave up 0 bases; unmatched junction bases: 8. The CDR3 loop is CALGRGYWGYTDKLIF. Here the CDR3 DNA reads TGTGCTCTTGGGAGGGGGTACTGGGGGTACACCGATAAACTCATCTTT.

This clone occurred a few times. The chain couples TRDV1 to TRDJ1, with 11 bases that match TRDD3. There are 17 residues in the CDR3. With 2 bases clipped from V and 0 bases from J, the junction kept 5 bases outside the gene matches. The germline V gene has CDR1 TSWWSYY and CDR2 QGS. This CDR3 is CALGERWGIRYTDKLIF. The CDR3 DNA reads as TGTGCTCTTGGGGAAAGGTGGGGGATACGTTACACCGATAAACTCATCTTT.

J is TRDJ1 and V is TRDV1, with a weak D call TRDD3 (9 bases). From germline, CDR1 is TSWWSYY and CDR2 QGS. The CDR3 spans 24 residues. The germline V and J ends were trimmed by 3 bases and 6 bases, with 44 bases remaining between them. CDR3 sequence reads: CALGDPNGLPNPKYWGTPGNKLIF. The CDR3 DNA reads as TGTGCTCTTGGGGATCCCAATGGCCTTCCTAATCCAAAGTACTGGGGGACACCGGGGAATAAACTCATCTTT.

This clone occurred a few times. The gene calls are TRDV1 and TRDJ1; 9 nucleotides agree with TRDD3. Germline V lookup: CDR1 TSWWSYY, CDR2 QGS. The trim removed 4 bases at V and 3 bases at J, leaving 36 bases unmatched. The CDR3 is 25 amino acids. The CDR3 DNA is TGTGCTCTTGGGGGCGGATCCTCCTTTCTACTTTACTGGGGGAACCCTTCCGAAGCCCCCGATAAACTCATCTTT. Translation: CALGGGSSFLLYWGNPSEAPDKLIF.

The V call is TRDV1, the J call TRDJ2, with 9 bases identical to TRDD2. V gave up 3 bases and J gave up 5 bases; unmatched junction bases: 13. The germline CDR1 and CDR2 sequences are TSWWSYY and QGS. The length of the CDR3 is 18 residues. CDR3 residues: CALGEVSHPSYGTAQLFF. CDR3 DNA: TGTGCTCTTGGGGAGGTTTCCCACCCTTCCTACGGTACAGCACAACTCTTCTTT.

As for this clone: A much larger clone differs by one base, so this may be a read error. The sample carries other DNA sequences with the same CDR3. The rearrangement joins TRDV1 to TRDJ1; TRDD3 matches 11 bases. Germline values: CDR1 TSWWSYY, CDR2 QGS. The V segment lost 3 bases and the J segment 0 bases; nucleotides outside the gene matches: 12. The CDR3 has 19 residues. The CDR3 DNA sequence: TGTGCTCTTGGGGAGCCATGGGGGATACGCCTCGCTAACACCGATAAACTCATCTTT. This translates into CALGEPWGIRLANTDKLIF.

Regarding this clone: A much larger clone lies one base from this, so it may be a read error. The genes are TRDV1 and TRDJ1, with TRDD3 matching over 13 bases. V dropped 1 base and J dropped 4; count of bases not matched to a gene: 21. The germline V gene has CDR1 TSWWSYY and CDR2 QGS. The CDR3 runs to 22 residues. The CDR3 DNA reads as TGTGCTCTTGGGGAACGGGCTTTCCTAACCTTATCTACTGGGGGATACGACGATAAACTCATCTTT. As protein: CALGERAFLTLSTGGYDDKLIF.

Remarks on this clone: Possible read error: a much larger clone is one base away. The CDR3 nucleotides are TGTGCCTGTGACAAGGATACACCCAGATCCTGGGACACCCGACAGATGTTTTTC. This translates into CACDKDTPRSWDTRQMFF. The gene calls are TRDV2 and TRDJ3; D is possibly TRDD3 (6 bases). Germline CDR1 and CDR2: GEAIGNYY and EKD. V was clipped by 2 bases and J by 1 base, with 14 bases between them. CDR3 length: 18 residues.

The chain uses TRDV1 and TRDJ3; D is tentatively TRDD2 or TRDD3 (9 bases each). V lost 5 bases, J lost 0 bases, and 44 bases lay in between. Germline lookup yields CDR1 TSWWSYY and CDR2 QGS. The CDR3 is 28 amino acids. The CDR3 is CALGPHPFLRQVSHWGTSRSWDTRQMFF. The CDR3 DNA sequence: TGTGCTCTTGGGCCACACCCCTTCCTACGACAGGTCTCTCACTGGGGGACCTCGCGCTCCTGGGACACCCGACAGATGTTTTTC.

This chain joins TRDV1 and TRDJ3; TRDD3 aligns across 10 bases. J gave up 0 bases and V 2 bases, and 10 bases lay outside the gene matches. This CDR3 contains 21 residues. Germline V gene lookup returns CDR1 TSWWSYY and CDR2 QGS. In DNA form, the CDR3 reads TGTGCTCTTGGGGAAGCGTCGTACTGGGGGATTCTCTCCTGGGACACCCGACAGATGTTTTTC. Translation: CALGEASYWGILSWDTRQMFF.

This clone was seen a handful of times. The chain joins TRDV1 to TRDJ1; 12 nucleotides align to TRDD3. Looked up from germline, CDR1 is TSWWSYY and CDR2 is QGS. This CDR3 comprises 22 residues. V lost 2 bases and J lost 4; bases outside the gene matches: 23. Here the CDR3 reads CALGEVGGDSGYWGIPDDKLIF. In DNA, the CDR3 is TGTGCTCTTGGGGAAGTGGGAGGGGACTCCGGGTACTGGGGGATACCAGACGATAAACTCATCTTT.

Turning to this clone: At one end, the junction sequence differs from germline, possibly due to a read error. The V and J genes are TRDV1 and TRDJ2; 9 positions match TRDD3. Germline V CDR1 and CDR2: TSWWSYY, QGS. The CDR3 covers 23 residues. The CDR3, as DNA: TGTGCTCTTGAGGAACCCCAATGGCCCTTCTGGGGGATCCGGTTGGAGGAGACAGCACAACTCTTCTTT. This gives the protein CALEEPQWPFWGIRLEETAQLFF.

The chain combines TRDV1 with TRDJ1; 7 nucleotides match TRDD3. The junction had 25 bases not matched to a gene; V was cut back by 3 bases and J by 0 bases. Looked up from germline, CDR1 is TSWWSYY and CDR2 is QGS. The CDR3 length is 22 residues. The CDR3 here is CALGDPRPTGIYWAPYTDKLIF. Written as DNA, the CDR3 is TGTGCTCTTGGGGATCCGCGGCCTACGGGGATATACTGGGCCCCTTACACCGATAAACTCATCTTT.

Worth noting for this clone: The junction departs from the called germline gene at one end, perhaps through a read error. Additional DNA sequences in this sample encode the identical CDR3. The chain has TRDV1 and TRDJ4; 10 bases fit TRDD3. The CDR3 sequence is 19 residues long. CDR1 TSWWSYY and CDR2 QGS come from the germline V gene. The CDR3 here is CALGLGYGYGGYVTRPLIF. The CDR3 region has the DNA TGTGCTCTTGGGCTAGGGTACGGCTACGGGGGATACGTGACCAGACCACTGATCTTT.

The chain employs TRDV1 and TRDJ1; D may match TRDD2 or TRDD3 (7 bases each). V was clipped by 6 bases and J by 1 base, with 39 bases between them. The germline V gene encodes CDR1 TSWWSYY and CDR2 QGS. The CDR3 consists of 23 residues. DNA for the CDR3: TGTGCTCTTGGACCTACGCCCCGTTCCTACGTGAAACTGGGGTTCCACCTCACCGATAAACTCATCTTT. This codes for CALGPTPRSYVKLGFHLTDKLIF.

The V gene is TRDV1, the J gene TRDJ1, with TRDD3 matching over 8 bases. CDR3 length: 20 amino acids. V lost 0 bases, J lost 0 bases, and 15 bases stayed unmatched. The germline V gene encodes CDR1 TSWWSYY and CDR2 QGS. CDR3 nucleotides: TGTGCTCTTGGGGAACTCTTTTCCACTGGGGGTCCTCCGTACACCGATAAACTCATCTTT. Residues: CALGELFSTGGPPYTDKLIF.

The chain links TRDV1 to TRDJ1; D not certain. The V and J ends lost 0 bases and 0 bases respectively, with 17 bases between them. Germline-derived CDR1 and CDR2 are TSWWSYY and QGS. This CDR3 is built from 18 residues. The CDR3 region has the DNA TGTGCTCTTGGGGAACTAAGGCGGGGTGGAGAAAACACCGATAAACTCATCTTT. The encoded protein is CALGELRRGGENTDKLIF.

The chain employs TRAV29/DV5 and TRDJ3; 11 positions match TRDD3. The CDR3 is 16 amino acids. From germline, CDR1 is NSMFDY and CDR2 ISSIKDK. The V gene end was trimmed by 2 bases and the J gene end by 4 bases; junction bases not matched to a gene: 2. CDR3 amino acids: CAASTGGYWDTRQMFF. CDR3 bases: TGTGCAGCAAGTACTGGGGGATATTGGGACACCCGACAGATGTTTTTC.

The chain employs TRDV1 and TRDJ1; 7 nucleotides align to TRDD3. V lost 0 bases and J lost 0; bases outside the gene matches: 13. The germline V gene has CDR1 TSWWSYY and CDR2 QGS. This CDR3 region has 19 residues. CDR3 sequence: CALGELRHTGDPYTDKLIF. DNA of the CDR3: TGTGCTCTTGGGGAACTAAGGCATACTGGGGATCCGTACACCGATAAACTCATCTTT.

This clone was picked up one time. A read error is possible here, since a much larger clone lies one base away. The chain uses TRDV1 and TRDJ1; D may match TRDD2 or TRDD3 (6 bases each). The V end lost 4 bases, the J end lost 0 bases, and 45 bases lay between the germline ends. This CDR3 region has 26 residues. Looked up from germline, CDR1 is TSWWSYY and CDR2 is QGS. The CDR3 sequence is CALGVRKRPSLNHGGPLTGDTDKLIF. Written as DNA, the CDR3 is TGTGCTCTTGGGGTACGGAAAAGGCCTTCCCTTAACCATGGGGGCCCTCTTACGGGAGACACCGATAAACTCATCTTT.

The V and J genes are TRDV3 and TRDJ1; the match to TRDD3 covers 8 bases. The DNA end is more similar to TRDJ2, so the J call may be wrong. Looked up from germline, CDR1 is TVYSNPD and CDR2 is GDNSRS (reference sequence). This CDR3 is 18 amino acids long. The chain's CDR3 is CAFGLPYWGFPLTAQLFF. As DNA, the CDR3 is TGTGCCTTTGGCCTCCCTTACTGGGGGTTCCCCCTGACAGCACAACTCTTCTTT.

Regarding this clone: A much larger clone sits a single nucleotide away, making a read error possible. The same CDR3 can be traced to other DNA sequences in this sample. As DNA, the CDR3 is TGTGCTCTTGGGGTCCCCTCTTCCTACGTGGGATATGCTGTGAGAGCCGATAAACTCATCTTT. Its protein is CALGVPSSYVGYAVRADKLIF. V usage is TRDV1 and J usage is TRDJ1; 8 nucleotides match TRDD2. The CDR3 contains 21 residues. In germline, CDR1 is TSWWSYY, CDR2 QGS. The J segment lost 3 bases and the V segment lost 4 bases, leaving 25 bases of the junction unmatched.